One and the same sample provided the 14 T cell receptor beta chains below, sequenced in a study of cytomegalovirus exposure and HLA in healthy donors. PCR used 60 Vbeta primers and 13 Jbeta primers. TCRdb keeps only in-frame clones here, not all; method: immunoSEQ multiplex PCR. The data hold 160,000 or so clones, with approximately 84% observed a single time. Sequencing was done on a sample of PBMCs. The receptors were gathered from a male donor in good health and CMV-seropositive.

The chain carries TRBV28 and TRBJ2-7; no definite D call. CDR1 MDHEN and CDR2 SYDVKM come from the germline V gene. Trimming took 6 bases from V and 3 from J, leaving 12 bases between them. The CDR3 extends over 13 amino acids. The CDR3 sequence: CASSPTRNYEQYF. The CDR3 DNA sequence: TGTGCCAGCAGCCCAACCAGGAACTACGAGCAGTACTTC.

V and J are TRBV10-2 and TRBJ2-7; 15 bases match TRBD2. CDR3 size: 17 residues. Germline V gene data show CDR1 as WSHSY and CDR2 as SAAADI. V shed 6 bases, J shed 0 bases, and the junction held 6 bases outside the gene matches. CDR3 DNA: TGCGCCAGCAGATCCGGGACTAGCGGGAGGTCCTCCTACGAGCAGTACTTC. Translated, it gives CASRSGTSGRSSYEQYF.

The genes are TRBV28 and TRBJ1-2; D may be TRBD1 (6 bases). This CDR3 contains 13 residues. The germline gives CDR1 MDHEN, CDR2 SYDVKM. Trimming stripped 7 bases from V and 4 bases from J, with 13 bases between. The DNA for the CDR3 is TGTGCCAGCACCTGGAGGACAGCCTATGGCTACACCTTC. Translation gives CASTWRTAYGYTF.

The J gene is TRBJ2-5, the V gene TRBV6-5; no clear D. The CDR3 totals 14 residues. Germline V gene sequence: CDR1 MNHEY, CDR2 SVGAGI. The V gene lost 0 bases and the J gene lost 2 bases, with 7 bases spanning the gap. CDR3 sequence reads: CASSYSGSQETQYF. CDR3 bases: TGTGCCAGCAGTTACTCGGGCAGTCAAGAGACCCAGTACTTC.

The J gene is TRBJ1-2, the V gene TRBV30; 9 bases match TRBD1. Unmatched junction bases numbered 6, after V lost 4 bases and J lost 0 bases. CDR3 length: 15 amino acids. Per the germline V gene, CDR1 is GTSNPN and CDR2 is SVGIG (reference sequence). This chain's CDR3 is CAWTQGARANYGYTF. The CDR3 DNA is TGTGCCTGGACACAGGGGGCCCGAGCTAACTATGGCTACACCTTC.

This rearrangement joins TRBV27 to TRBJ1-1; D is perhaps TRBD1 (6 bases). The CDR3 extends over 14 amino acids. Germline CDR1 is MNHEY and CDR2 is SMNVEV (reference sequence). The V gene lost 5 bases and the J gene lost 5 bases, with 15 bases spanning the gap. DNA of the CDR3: TGTGCCAGCAGTGTGGGACACCCGAAGACTGAAGCTTTCTTT. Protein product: CASSVGHPKTEAFF.

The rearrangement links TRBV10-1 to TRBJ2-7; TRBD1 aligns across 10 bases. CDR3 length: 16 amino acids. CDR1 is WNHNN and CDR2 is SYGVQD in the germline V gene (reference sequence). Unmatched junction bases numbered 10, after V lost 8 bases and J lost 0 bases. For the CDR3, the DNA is TGCGCCAGCCCAGGACAGGGGGAACCTTGCTCCTACGAGCAGTACTTC. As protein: CASPGQGEPCSYEQYF.

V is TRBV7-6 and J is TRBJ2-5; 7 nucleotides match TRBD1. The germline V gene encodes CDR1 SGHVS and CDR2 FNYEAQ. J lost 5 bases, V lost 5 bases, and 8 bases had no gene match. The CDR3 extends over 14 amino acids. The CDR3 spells CASSVDRWGETQYF. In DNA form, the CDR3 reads TGTGCCAGCAGCGTGGACAGGTGGGGGGAGACCCAGTACTTC.

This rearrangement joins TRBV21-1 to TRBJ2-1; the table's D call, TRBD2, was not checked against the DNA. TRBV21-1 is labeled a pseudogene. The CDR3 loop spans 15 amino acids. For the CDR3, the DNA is TGTGCCAGCAGTCCCGGAACTAGCAGTTACAATGAGCAGTTCTTC. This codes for CASSPGTSSYNEQFF.

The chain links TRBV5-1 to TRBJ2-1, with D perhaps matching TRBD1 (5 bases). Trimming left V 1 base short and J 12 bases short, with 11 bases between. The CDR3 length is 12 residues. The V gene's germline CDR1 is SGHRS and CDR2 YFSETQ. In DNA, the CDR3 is TGCGCCAGCAGCTTGATAGGTCAGGGGCAGTTCTTC. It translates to CASSLIGQGQFF.

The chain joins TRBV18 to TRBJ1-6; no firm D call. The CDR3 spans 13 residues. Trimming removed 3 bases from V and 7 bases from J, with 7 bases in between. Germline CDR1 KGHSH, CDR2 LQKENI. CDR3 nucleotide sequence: TGTGCCAGCTCACCGACTGGGAATTCACCCCTCCACTTT. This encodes CASSPTGNSPLHF.

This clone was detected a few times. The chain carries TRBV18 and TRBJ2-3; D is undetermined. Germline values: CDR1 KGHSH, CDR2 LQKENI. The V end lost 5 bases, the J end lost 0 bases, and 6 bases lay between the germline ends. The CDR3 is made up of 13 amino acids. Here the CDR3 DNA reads TGTGCCAGCTCAGGCTCGAGCACAGATACGCAGTATTTT. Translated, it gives CASSGSSTDTQYF.

CDR3: CASSYSRGNEQYF. The CDR3 DNA sequence: TGTGCCAGCAGTTATTCGCGAGGAAACGAGCAGTACTTC. The chain combines TRBV6-6 with TRBJ2-7; unclear D gene. The length of the CDR3 is 13 residues. The V end lost 3 bases, the J end lost 5 bases, and 11 bases lay between the germline ends. The germline CDR1 and CDR2 sequences are MNHNY and SVGAGI (reference sequence).

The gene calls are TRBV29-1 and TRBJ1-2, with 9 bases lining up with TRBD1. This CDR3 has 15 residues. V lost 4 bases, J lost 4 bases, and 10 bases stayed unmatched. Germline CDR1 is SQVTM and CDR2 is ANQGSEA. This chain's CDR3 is CSVGGTGLSGYGYTF. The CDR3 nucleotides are TGCAGCGTTGGGGGGACAGGGCTCTCGGGCTATGGCTACACCTTC.